The 17 T cell receptor beta chains given below trace back to one sample, sequenced in a study of blood T cells in healthy people across ages. With a J-beta primer mix and a sample-barcoded 5' primer, a second PCR ran roughly 6 to 11 cycles. A single record per CDR3 protein comes from TCRdb applying MiXCR to the 5' RACE reads. The sample holds around 940,000 distinct CDR3 sequences; roughly 51% are singletons and the top ten take around a fifth. Sequenced sample: blood. Receptors were obtained from a woman aged 60-70 years in good health.

On this clonotype itself: One end of the junction is discordant with germline, which a read error may explain. This chain links TRBV5-1 with TRBJ1-5, with D hard to call. Germline assignment: CDR1 SGHRS and CDR2 YFSETQ. The CDR3 is made up of 13 amino acids. The CDR3: CASSLGLDQPQHF. The CDR3 nucleotides read TGTGCCAGCAGTTTAGGCCTAGATCAGCCCCAGCATTTT.

This clonotype was seen only a few times. J is TRBJ1-6 and V is TRBV7-2; perhaps TRBD1 as D (5 bases). Germline V gene lookup returns CDR1 SGHTA and CDR2 FQGNSA. This CDR3 contains 17 residues. V lost 0 bases and J lost 3, with 12 bases in between. CDR3 in DNA: TGTGCCAGCAGCTTAGCCCCCGGGACGATCTATAATTCACCCCTCCACTTT. Translating it yields CASSLAPGTIYNSPLHF.

This clonotype was recorded once. The chain links TRBV6-1 to TRBJ2-7; no definite D call. The ends were cut back, 8 bases at V and 6 bases at J, with 14 bases in the middle. CDR3 length equals 12 residues. Germline loops: CDR1 MNHNS, CDR2 SASEGT. CDR3 region: CASSRSGFEQYF. The CDR3 region has the DNA TGTGCCAGCTCTCGTTCCGGTTTCGAGCAGTACTTC.

The rearrangement links TRBV27 to TRBJ2-7; D assignment may be TRBD1 or TRBD2 (5 bases each). V gave up 5 bases and J gave up 2 bases, with 16 bases separating them. Germline CDR1 MNHEY, CDR2 SMNVEV (reference sequence). The CDR3 consists of 15 residues. The CDR3 reads CASSRDPRATYEQYF. Here the CDR3 DNA reads TGTGCCAGCAGTAGGGACCCACGTGCTACCTACGAGCAGTACTTC.

The V call is TRBV25-1, the J call TRBJ1-2; tentative D call: TRBD1 (5 bases). This CDR3 has 13 amino acids. V lost 10 bases and J 6 bases, leaving 18 bases between the germline ends. CDR1 and CDR2 from the germline V gene are MGHDK and SYGVNS. The CDR3 protein is CATKQDDLHGYTF. The CDR3 nucleotides are TGTGCCACCAAACAGGACGACTTACATGGCTACACCTTC.

DNA of the CDR3: TGTGCCAGCAGCCTCTCTCCGGGACAGAAGACTGAAGCTTTCTTT. Amino acids: CASSLSPGQKTEAFF. The V call is TRBV7-2, the J call TRBJ1-1; 7 nucleotides align to TRBD1. The CDR3 consists of 15 residues. V lost 5 bases to trimming and J lost 5 bases; unmatched junction nucleotides: 11. CDR1 is SGHTA, CDR2 FQGNSA, per germline. The entire variable domain, with the rest obtained from reference TRBV7-2 and TRBJ1-1, is as follows: GAGVSQSPSNKVTEKGKDVELRCDPISGHTALYWYRQSLGQGLEFLIYFQGNSAPDKSGLPSDRFSAERTGGSVSTLTIQRTQQEDSAVYLCASSLSPGQKTEAFFGQGTRLTVV.

The chain is built from TRBV3-1 and TRBJ2-5; tentatively, D is TRBD1 (5 bases). Germline V gives CDR1 LGHDT, CDR2 YNNKEL (reference sequence). The V end lost 1 base, the J end lost 3 bases, and 9 bases lay between the germline ends. The length of the CDR3 is 14 residues. The CDR3, as DNA: TGTGCCAGCAGCCAAGGGGGCCTCAAAGAGACCCAGTACTTC. As protein: CASSQGGLKETQYF.

This chain uses TRBV5-1 with TRBJ1-2; perhaps TRBD1 as D (6 bases). V was clipped by 4 bases and J by 5 bases, with 12 bases between them. This CDR3 is built from 13 residues. CDR1 SGHRS and CDR2 YFSETQ come from the germline V gene. The CDR3 protein is CASSAGQPYGYTF. The CDR3 coding sequence is TGCGCCAGCAGCGCCGGACAGCCGTATGGCTACACCTTC.

This clonotype occurred once. V usage is TRBV28 and J usage is TRBJ2-4, with D unresolved. The J call is uncertain, as TRBJ2-5 better fits the DNA end. Germline V gene sequence: CDR1 MDHEN, CDR2 SYDVKM. This CDR3 is 13 amino acids long. The CDR3: CASSLSHPETQYF. Written as DNA, the CDR3 is TGTGCCAGCAGTTTATCCCATCCAGAGACCCAGTACTTC.

The chain couples TRBV20-1 to TRBJ2-5; the match to TRBD1 covers 7 bases. The CDR3 is 13 amino acids. Trimming cost V 6 bases and J 3 bases; bases outside gene matches: 7. Germline V gene sequence: CDR1 DFQATT, CDR2 SNEGSKA (reference sequence). CDR3 sequence: CSAEPGTEETQYF. In DNA, the CDR3 is TGCAGTGCGGAACCCGGGACAGAAGAGACCCAGTACTTC.

The chain combines TRBV18 with TRBJ2-4; D is ambiguous. Deletions cut 4 bases from V and 5 bases from J, with 9 bases between. This CDR3 comprises 13 residues. Germline-derived CDR1 and CDR2 are KGHSH and LQKENI. The CDR3 nucleotides are TGTGCCAGCTCACTCCAGGTCGAAAACATTCAGTACTTC. It yields the protein CASSLQVENIQYF.

This sequence joins TRBV5-1 and TRBJ2-7; D perhaps matches TRBD2 (5 bases). Germline V lookup: CDR1 SGHRS, CDR2 YFSETQ. The V end was cut by 3 bases, the J end by 7 bases, with 20 bases between. The CDR3 consists of 15 residues. The CDR3 region has the DNA TGCGCCAGCAGCTCCGGGGTCGGATCTTCGGGGGAGCAGTACTTC. This codes for CASSSGVGSSGEQYF.

This clonotype was counted a single time. This sequence joins TRBV15 and TRBJ1-4; tentatively, D is TRBD1 (6 bases). The CDR3 sequence is 16 residues long. Germline assignment: CDR1 LNHNV and CDR2 YYDKDF (reference sequence). V lost 4 bases, J lost 4 bases, and 16 bases lay in between. The CDR3 loop is CATSMVGGQINEKLFF. The DNA of the CDR3 is TGTGCCACCAGCATGGTGGGCGGACAGATTAATGAAAAACTGTTTTTT.

The chain recombines TRBV5-1 with TRBJ2-3, with 12 positions matching TRBD2. J lost 2 bases, V lost 3 bases, and 7 bases had no gene match. This CDR3 spans 17 amino acids. Per germline, CDR1 SGHRS and CDR2 YFSETQ. The CDR3 DNA follows: TGCGCCAGCAGCTCTTTGTGGACTAGCGGGAACACAGATACGCAGTATTTT. Translated: CASSSLWTSGNTDTQYF. Full variable domain (remainder filled in from reference TRBV5-1 and TRBJ2-3): KAGVTQTPRYLIKTRGQQVTLSCSPISGHRSVSWYQQTPGQGLQFLFEYFSETQRNKGNFPGRFSGRQFSNSRSEMNVSTLELGDSALYLCASSSLWTSGNTDTQYFGPGTRLTVL.

This clonotype was counted between two and nine times. The chain recombines TRBV18 with TRBJ1-5, with no clear D. This CDR3 contains 15 residues. Trimming took 3 bases from V and 0 from J, leaving 9 bases between them. Germline V gene lookup returns CDR1 KGHSH and CDR2 LQKENI. The CDR3 sequence: CASSPQSRSNQPQHF. The CDR3 DNA is TGTGCCAGCTCACCCCAAAGTCGTAGCAATCAGCCCCAGCATTTT.

The V and J genes are TRBV15 and TRBJ2-7; D is undetermined. V dropped 3 bases and J dropped 3 bases, with 6 bases sitting between them. Looked up from germline, CDR1 is LNHNV and CDR2 is YYDKDF (reference sequence). The CDR3 runs 12 residues. In DNA form, the CDR3 reads TGTGCCACCAGCAGGGCATACTACGAGCAGTACTTC. Residues: CATSRAYYEQYF.

V and J are TRBV7-2 and TRBJ2-3; D possibly matches TRBD1 or TRBD2 (6 bases each). Germline V CDR1 and CDR2: SGHTA, FQGNSA. The CDR3 extends over 18 amino acids. The germline V and J ends were trimmed by 5 bases and 2 bases, with 23 bases remaining between them. CDR3 sequence (DNA): TGTGCCAGCAGCAGAGAGGGGGGCCTGGCACTTTACACAGATACGCAGTATTTT. Its protein product is CASSREGGLALYTDTQYF.